The present TCR beta chain was sequenced within a study of cytomegalovirus exposure and HLA in healthy donors. Trimming took 6 bases from V and 0 from J, leaving 6 bases between them. Germline values: CDR1 MNHEY, CDR2 SMNVEV (reference sequence). CDR3 length: 13 amino acids. In the case of this clone: Other nucleotide sequences from this sample produce the same CDR3.

Donors were ostensibly healthy at sampling, although undocumented immune exposures were probable. Researchers ran the PCR with 60 Vbeta and 13 Jbeta primers. In the authors' workflow: There were about 80 million unique TCR beta chains by a later count, and some 11 million of them were shared. Assay used: immunoSEQ multiplex PCR; TCRdb lists only in-frame clones, some missing. V, J and clone size are taken as reported in that table, and D and trimming were inferred from the DNA itself. The sample carries around 160,000 clones, roughly four fifths recorded once. This chain connects TRBV27 to TRBJ1-5; no definite D call. The sequenced sample consisted of PBMCs. The receptor comes from a man aged 40-55 years in good health and CMV-seropositive. CDR3 amino acids: CASSPGSNQPQHF. The CDR3 DNA follows: TGTGCCAGCAGCCCGGGTAGCAATCAGCCCCAGCATTTT.